The TCR beta chain described here comes from a study of a mutant IDH1 vaccine in newly diagnosed glioma. Time point indicated: baseline, week 1 (first vaccination visit). Treatment indicated: pre-vaccination baseline after standard-of-care therapy. Findings and limits, study-wide: Of the patients, about 95% had vaccine-induced immune responses. Seemingly, top peripheral T cell clonotype changes bore no relation to pseudoprogression.

Assay: immunoSEQ multiplex PCR; the TCRdb copy retains only in-frame clones and omits some. The repertoire includes tens of thousands of clones, just over 85% of them detected once, and 2.9% sits in the top ten. Comments on this clone: The antigen remains unidentified.

This CDR3 spans 15 amino acids. Germline V CDR1 and CDR2: SGHRS, YFSETQ. Trimming took off 4 bases at V and 4 bases at J, with 18 bases between the two ends. The clonotype comes from a man between 25 and 39 years old with glioma. The rearrangement uses TRBV5-1 and TRBJ2-7; a possible D gene is TRBD1 (6 bases). Sample: PBMCs, taken from a glioma patient treated with radiotherapy, temozolomide or both. The CDR3 DNA sequence: TGCGCCAGCAGCGTGGACAGATCTTTATTTTACGAGCAGTACTTC. It translates to CASSVDRSLFYEQYF. Full variable domain (remainder filled in from reference TRBV5-1 and TRBJ2-7): KAGVTQTPRYLIKTRGQQVTLSCSPISGHRSVSWYQQTPGQGLQFLFEYFSETQRNKGNFPGRFSGRQFSNSRSEMNVSTLELGDSALYLCASSVDRSLFYEQYFGPGTRLTVT.